This entry describes one T cell receptor (beta chain). Its antigen is not identified. Blood was sampled at baseline, cycle 4 day 1, and cycle 7 day 1. The entry originates in a study of OX40 agonist ivuxolimab in advanced cancers. Study-level background: Antecedent anti-PD-1, anti-PD-L1 or anti-CTLA-4 therapy was permissible, with 35% to 40% having received some. Study-wide results and caveats: Both CD4+ and CD8+ T cell populations in blood had undergone clonal expansion by week 6 at 0.1 to 3.0 mg/kg.

Assay used: immunoSEQ multiplex PCR; TCRdb lists only in-frame clones, some missing. Of around 62,000 clones listed, approximately 86% are singletons. J gave up 2 bases and V 5 bases, and 7 bases lay outside the gene matches. The CDR3 sequence is 15 residues long. Germline V gene lookup returns CDR1 SGHVS and CDR2 FQNEAQ. The clonotype comes from an adult with an advanced solid tumor such as melanoma, head and neck, liver or kidney cancer. This chain joins TRBV7-8 and TRBJ2-5, with 8 bases that match TRBD1. Sequenced here: CD4+ or CD8+ T cells sorted from blood, sampled in a trial of the OX40 agonist ivuxolimab. The CDR3 DNA sequence: TGTGCCAGCAGCCCACAACAGGGGGAGCAAGAGACCCAGTACTTC. It is translated as CASSPQQGEQETQYF.